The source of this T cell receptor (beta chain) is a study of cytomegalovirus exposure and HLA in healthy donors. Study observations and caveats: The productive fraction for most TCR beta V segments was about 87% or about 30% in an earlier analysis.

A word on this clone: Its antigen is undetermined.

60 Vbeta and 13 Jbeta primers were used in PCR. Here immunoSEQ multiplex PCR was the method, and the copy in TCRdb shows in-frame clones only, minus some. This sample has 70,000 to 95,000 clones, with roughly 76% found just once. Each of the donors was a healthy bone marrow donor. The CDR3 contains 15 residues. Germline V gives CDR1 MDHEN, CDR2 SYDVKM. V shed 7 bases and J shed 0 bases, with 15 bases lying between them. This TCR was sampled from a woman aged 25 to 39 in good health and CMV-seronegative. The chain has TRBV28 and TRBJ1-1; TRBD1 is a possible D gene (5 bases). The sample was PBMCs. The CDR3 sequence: CASIGQGLLNTEAFF. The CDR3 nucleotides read TGTGCCAGCATCGGGCAGGGCCTGTTGAACACTGAAGCTTTCTTT.